The 11 T cell receptor beta chains in this list originate from one sample, sequenced in a study of blood T cell repertoires in COVID-19. Using immunoSEQ multiplex PCR, the repertoire was profiled, and TCRdb retains in-frame clones only, with some absent. The profile shows roughly 60,000 clones, approximately 82% of them singletons. Sequenced sample: peripheral blood. These receptors all stem from a woman in her sixties or seventies with acute or convalescent COVID-19.

The chain combines TRBV7-2 with TRBJ2-1; 11 nucleotides agree with TRBD1. Germline CDR1 and CDR2: SGHTA and FQGNSA. This CDR3 has 13 residues. V gave up 1 base and J gave up 14 bases; unmatched junction bases: 4. The CDR3 loop is CASSLVGTGGKFF. The CDR3 coding sequence is TGTGCCAGCAGCTTAGTCGGGACAGGGGGGAAGTTCTTC.

The V call is TRBV19, the J call TRBJ1-6; no definite D call. Trimming took off 2 bases at V and 8 bases at J, with 10 bases between the two ends. This CDR3 comprises 14 residues. Germline-derived CDR1 and CDR2 are LNHDA and SQIVND (reference sequence). DNA for the CDR3: TGTGCCAGTAGTATAATTCAGCGTGATTCACCCCTCCACTTT. It yields the protein CASSIIQRDSPLHF. Full variable domain (rest looked up from reference TRBV19 and TRBJ1-6): DGGITQSPKYLFRKEGQNVTLSCEQNLNHDAMYWYRQDPGQGLRLIYYSQIVNDFQKGDIAEGYSVSREKKESFPLTVTSAQKNPTAFYLCASSIIQRDSPLHFGNGTRLTVT.

This clone was detected only once. J is TRBJ2-5 and V is TRBV27; TRBD1 matches 7 bases. V was pared by 8 bases and J by 1 base, with 7 bases of the junction left unmatched. The CDR3 sequence is 14 residues long. Germline CDR1 is MNHEY and CDR2 is SMNVEV (reference sequence). CDR3 sequence reads: CASGMTGRQETQYF. In nucleotides, the CDR3 is TGTGCCAGCGGAATGACAGGGCGCCAAGAGACCCAGTACTTC.

The CDR3 DNA is TGTGCCAGTAGTACCCGACTCGTTGACACAGATACGCAGTATTTT. This translates into CASSTRLVDTDTQYF. The chain carries TRBV19 and TRBJ2-3; the D is unclear. This CDR3 is built from 15 residues. The germline V gene encodes CDR1 LNHDA and CDR2 SQIVND (reference sequence). Trimming stripped 4 bases from V and 2 bases from J, with 13 bases between. The full variable domain, in which reference TRBV19 and TRBJ2-3 provide the parts outside the CDR3, is DGGITQSPKYLFRKEGQNVTLSCEQNLNHDAMYWYRQDPGQGLRLIYYSQIVNDFQKGDIAEGYSVSREKKESFPLTVTSAQKNPTAFYLCASSTRLVDTDTQYFGPGTRLTVL.

The chain carries TRBV5-6 and TRBJ1-1; TRBD1 agrees at 7 bases. Germline loops: CDR1 SGHDT, CDR2 YYEEEE. With 4 bases clipped from V and 5 bases from J, the junction kept 14 bases outside the gene matches. This CDR3 region has 16 residues. The chain's CDR3 is CASSVDRDREWTEAFF. DNA of the CDR3: TGTGCCAGCAGCGTCGACCGGGACAGAGAGTGGACTGAAGCTTTCTTT.

In nucleotides, the CDR3 is TGCAGTGCTAGTGGTCGACAGAACTATGGCTACACCTTC. Translated: CSASGRQNYGYTF. This rearrangement joins TRBV20-1 to TRBJ1-2; tentative D call: TRBD1 (5 bases). This CDR3 contains 13 residues. Trimming removed 3 bases from V and 2 bases from J, with 10 bases in between. Per the germline V gene, CDR1 is DFQATT and CDR2 is SNEGSKA (reference sequence).

This clone was seen more than once but under ten times. This sequence joins TRBV5-1 and TRBJ1-1; TRBD1 matches at 8 bases. Germline values: CDR1 SGHRS, CDR2 YFSETQ. V gave up 4 bases and J gave up 1 base; unmatched junction bases: 9. The length of the CDR3 is 16 residues. The CDR3 loop is CASSPSDRGENTEAFF. The CDR3 coding sequence is TGCGCCAGCAGCCCTTCCGACAGGGGAGAGAACACTGAAGCTTTCTTT.

The chain recombines TRBV29-1 with TRBJ1-2; D is perhaps TRBD1 (6 bases). CDR1 and CDR2 from the germline V gene are SQVTM and ANQGSEA. V dropped 1 base and J dropped 1 base, with 16 bases sitting between them. The CDR3 is made up of 16 amino acids. The CDR3 loop reads CSVEGGPGRLNYGYTF. The CDR3 region has the DNA TGCAGCGTTGAAGGGGGGCCCGGAAGACTTAACTATGGCTACACCTTC. Looking up the rest from reference TRBV29-1 and TRBJ1-2 gives the full variable domain: SAVISQKPSRDICQRGTSLTIQCQVDSQVTMMFWYRQQPGQSLTLIATANQGSEATYESGFVIDKFPISRPNLTFSTLTVSNMSPEDSSIYLCSVEGGPGRLNYGYTFGSGTRLTVV.

The chain recombines TRBV14 with TRBJ1-2; 8 bases agree with TRBD1. With V trimmed by 4 bases and J by 10 bases, 8 bases remained unmatched. CDR3 size: 13 residues. Germline V gives CDR1 SGHDN, CDR2 FVKESK. The CDR3 bases are TGTGCCAGCAGCCTCCAGAGACAGGGGTTCTACACCTTC. Translation: CASSLQRQGFYTF.

The chain uses TRBV30 and TRBJ1-2; no firm D call. This CDR3 region has 15 residues. The germline gives CDR1 GTSNPN, CDR2 SVGIG (reference sequence). Trimming stripped 2 bases from V and 2 bases from J, with 15 bases between. The CDR3 loop reads CAWSSSLGVNYGYTF. CDR3 bases: TGTGCCTGGAGTTCCAGCCTAGGAGTGAACTATGGCTACACCTTC.

The chain links TRBV10-2 to TRBJ1-1; 7 positions match TRBD1. The CDR3 is 13 residues long. The V gene end was trimmed by 8 bases and the J gene end by 1 base; junction bases not matched to a gene: 4. Germline lookup yields CDR1 WSHSY and CDR2 SAAADI. Here the CDR3 reads CASEGQPNTEAFF. CDR3 sequence (DNA): TGCGCCAGCGAGGGACAGCCGAACACTGAAGCTTTCTTT.